Listed below are T cell receptor beta chains from one sample, sequenced in a study of fetal regulatory T cell absence and autoimmunity. Clones were sequenced by immunoSEQ multiplex PCR, and TCRdb holds only the in-frame ones, with some missing. The sample includes 95,000 or so clones, about two thirds of them seen just once. Sequencing was carried out using pancreas tissue. The receptor source for this set is a male donor with IPEX syndrome. The CDR3 runs from the conserved cysteine through the conserved F or W. The D gene is left open where the match is weak. Clone size is shown for a subset of rows, as once, few, many or a class of expanded clone.

TGTGCCAGCAGCGTAGCCCAAGGAGCAGATACGCAGTATTTT	CASSVAQGADTQYF	TRBV9	TRBJ2-3	-	-
TGTGCCAGCCCCGGGACAGCCTACGAGCAGTACTTC	CASPGTAYEQYF	TRBV27	TRBJ2-7	TRBD1	-
TGTGCCAGCAGCTTATCCTCGGGACCTTTGACCGGGGAGCTGTTTTTT	CASSLSSGPLTGELFF	TRBV7-9	TRBJ2-2	-	-
TGTGCCAGCTCACCGGGGAGGGCACAAGAGACCCAGTACTTC	CASSPGRAQETQYF	TRBV18	TRBJ2-5	TRBD2	-
TGTGCCAGCAGTCCGTTTGGCGGGGTCACAGATACGCAGTATTTT	CASSPFGGVTDTQYF	TRBV6-4	TRBJ2-3	-	-
TGCGCCAGCAGCCAAGATTATCGGGTAGCGGGGGAAGAGACCCAGTACTTC	CASSQDYRVAGEETQYF	TRBV4-3	TRBJ2-5	TRBD2	-
TGTGCCAGCAGCTTTTTTGTAACCTACAATGAGCAGTTCTTC	CASSFFVTYNEQFF	TRBV13	TRBJ2-1	-	-
TGTGCCAGCAGCGTAGAGGCTAGCGGGGGGCCCGACAATGAGCAGTTCTTC	CASSVEASGGPDNEQFF	TRBV9	TRBJ2-1	TRBD2	-
TGCGCCAGCAGCTCCGGGACTTTCTATGGCTACACCTTC	CASSSGTFYGYTF	TRBV5-1	TRBJ1-2	-	-
TGCAGCGTTGTTGATAATGATGGCTACACCTTC	CSVVDNDGYTF	TRBV29-1	TRBJ1-2	-	-
TGTGCCAGCAGCCAGGTTAATCGGGAAGGGTCTGAAGCTTTCTTT	CASSQVNREGSEAFF	TRBV7-9	TRBJ1-1	-	-
TGTGCCAGCAGCTTGACGGCCCTTTACGAGCAGTACTTC	CASSLTALYEQYF	TRBV7-8	TRBJ2-7	-	-
TGTGCCAGTAGTTCCGGGACGGAAAACACTGAAGCTTTCTTT	CASSSGTENTEAFF	TRBV19	TRBJ1-1	-	-
TGTGCCACCCAAACAGGGGGCGACTATGGCTACACCTTC	CATQTGGDYGYTF	TRBV2	TRBJ1-2	TRBD1	few
TGTGCCAGCAGGAACGGACACCGCTACGAGCAGTACTTC	CASRNGHRYEQYF	TRBV2	TRBJ2-7	-	-
TGTGCCAGCAGCTTAGTCAGGGGGAGCACCGGGGAGCTGTTTTTT	CASSLVRGSTGELFF	TRBV11-2	TRBJ2-2	TRBD1	-
TGCGCCAGCAGCTTGGTGCGGTCTTCCTACAATGAGCAGTTCTTC	CASSLVRSSYNEQFF	TRBV5-1	TRBJ2-1	-	-
TGTGCCAGCAGCGTAGGTGGAACGGACTATGGCTACACCTTC	CASSVGGTDYGYTF	TRBV9	TRBJ1-2	-	once
TGTGCCAGCAGCTTGCGGACAGGGGTTGAAAAACTGTTTTTT	CASSLRTGVEKLFF	TRBV5-5	TRBJ1-4	TRBD1	-
TGTGCCAGCAGTGGTTCTAGCGGGATCAAAAACATTCAGTACTTC	CASSGSSGIKNIQYF	TRBV25-1	TRBJ2-4	TRBD2	-
TGTGCCAGCAGTTTACCCCATAGCGGGAGGACCTACAATGAGCAGTTCTTC	CASSLPHSGRTYNEQFF	TRBV27	TRBJ2-1	TRBD2	-
TGTGCCAGCAGCCAGCGGGGGGGAGGCTGGCATATCTACAATGAGCAGTTCTTC	CASSQRGGGWHIYNEQFF	TRBV14	TRBJ2-1	TRBD2	-
TGCGCCAGCAGCTTGACTAACTATGGCTACACCTTC	CASSLTNYGYTF	TRBV5-1	TRBJ1-2	-	-
TGTGCCAGCAGCGTACAGGGAACCCTTTACGAGCAGTACTTC	CASSVQGTLYEQYF	TRBV11-2	TRBJ2-7	-	-
TGTGCCATCAGTGAGTCGAGGTACAGAACCTACGAGCAGTACTTC	CAISESRYRTYEQYF	TRBV10-3	TRBJ2-7	-	-
TGTGCCAGCAGCGGGGGGCGCGGCGAGCAGTACTTC	CASSGGRGEQYF	TRBV6-5	TRBJ2-7	-	-
TGTGCCAGCAGTACCGGGGGCGAGCAGTACTTC	CASSTGGEQYF	TRBV6-6	TRBJ2-7	-	few
TGTGCCACCAAAATTGGACAGGGGGCGACAGATACGCAGTATTTT	CATKIGQGATDTQYF	TRBV10-3	TRBJ2-3	TRBD1	-
TGTGCCAGTTCCGGACGGAGATCTAGCACAGATACGCAGTATTTT	CASSGRRSSTDTQYF	TRBV19	TRBJ2-3	-	few
TGTGCCAGCAGCGTAGACTATAGCGGGAGGGCTGCCACCGGGGAGCTGTTTTTT	CASSVDYSGRAATGELFF	TRBV5-4	TRBJ2-2	TRBD2	-
TGTGCCAGCAGACGACGACTAGTAGATACGCAGTATTTT	CASRRRLVDTQYF	TRBV6-5	TRBJ2-3	-	-
TGTGCCAGCAGTGTGTTGCGGGTCCCCACAGATACGCAGTATTTT	CASSVLRVPTDTQYF	TRBV6-1	TRBJ2-3	-	once
TGCGCCAGCAGCTTGACCGGGACAGGGGGCTCCTACGAGCAGTACTTC	CASSLTGTGGSYEQYF	TRBV5-1	TRBJ2-7	TRBD1	few
TGTGCCAGCAGCTTAGAGGCAGGCGGGAATGAGCAGTTCTTC	CASSLEAGGNEQFF	TRBV7-2	TRBJ2-1	-	-
TGCGCCAGCACCCACGAGAGCGGGAGGTGGTACAATGAGCAGTTCTTC	CASTHESGRWYNEQFF	TRBV5-1	TRBJ2-1	TRBD2	-
TGTGCCAGCAGTTTGGGAGGGGGGGTGGATGGCTACACCTTC	CASSLGGGVDGYTF	TRBV6-5	TRBJ1-2	-	-
TGTGCCAGCAGCCACTTTGAGAGGGGCCCAGAGACCCAGTACTTC	CASSHFERGPETQYF	TRBV11-2	TRBJ2-5	-	-
TGTGCCAGCAGTACGGGGGCGTACAATGAGCAGTTCTTC	CASSTGAYNEQFF	TRBV6-5	TRBJ2-1	-	-
TGTGCCAGCAGTGTAAATAGGCACTGGTATGAGCAGTTCTTC	CASSVNRHWYEQFF	TRBV7-2	TRBJ2-1	-	-
TGTGCCAGCAGCTTAGATCTGGCACACGAGCAGTACTTC	CASSLDLAHEQYF	TRBV11-3	TRBJ2-7	-	-
TGTGCCTGGAGTGTAAGAGGGGACAAGCCCTACGAGCAGTACTTC	CAWSVRGDKPYEQYF	TRBV30	TRBJ2-7	-	-
TGCGCCAGCAGCTTGGAAAGGAGTCTGAACACTGAAGCTTTCTTT	CASSLERSLNTEAFF	TRBV5-1	TRBJ1-1	-	once
TGTGCCAGCAGCTTACAGGGCTCCTACGAGCAGTACTTC	CASSLQGSYEQYF	TRBV11-3	TRBJ2-7	-	few
TGTGCCAGCAGTGAATGGGGACGGGGAATTCAGTACTTC	CASSEWGRGIQYF	TRBV6-1	TRBJ2-4	-	-
TGCGCCAGCAGCTTGACCGGACTAGCGGGAGACGGTGGGGAGCTGTTTTTT	CASSLTGLAGDGGELFF	TRBV5-1	TRBJ2-2	TRBD2	-